These 3 T cell receptor beta chains were sequenced from one sample in a study of blood T cell repertoires in COVID-19. Clones were read by immunoSEQ multiplex PCR, and TCRdb kept only the in-frame ones, dropping some. The table includes fewer than 300,000 clones, 70% to 90% detected once. Sequencing was carried out using peripheral blood. Every receptor here comes from a woman in her 30s with COVID-19, enrolled during active disease.

The chain has TRBV11-2 and TRBJ1-1; D gene unclear. The V and J ends lost 0 bases and 3 bases respectively, with 5 bases between them. This CDR3 contains 13 residues. The germline V gene encodes CDR1 SGHAT and CDR2 FQNNGV. CDR3 in DNA: TGTGCCAGCAGCTTAGATCTGTACACTGAAGCTTTCTTT. It codes for CASSLDLYTEAFF.

This chain connects TRBV15 to TRBJ2-1; no definite D call. V shed 1 base and J shed 4 bases, with 2 bases lying between them. Germline V gene sequence: CDR1 LNHNV, CDR2 YYDKDF (reference sequence). The CDR3 has 12 amino acids. CDR3 protein: CATSRAYNEQFF. In DNA, the CDR3 is TGTGCCACCAGCAGAGCTTACAATGAGCAGTTCTTC. The whole variable domain, remainder taken from reference TRBV15 and TRBJ2-1, is DAMVIQNPRYQVTQFGKPVTLSCSQTLNHNVMYWYQQKSSQAPKLLFHYYDKDFNNEADTPDNFQSRRPNTSFCFLDIRSPGLGDTAMYLCATSRAYNEQFFGPGTRLTVL.

V gene TRBV6-5 combines with J gene TRBJ2-1; D is possibly TRBD1 (6 bases). V lost 4 bases, J lost 6 bases, and 16 bases lay in between. In germline, CDR1 is MNHEY, CDR2 SVGAGI. The CDR3 sequence is 15 residues long. DNA of the CDR3: TGTGCCAGCAGTTTTGACAGGAGTTTCGCCAATGAGCAGTTCTTC. Translated: CASSFDRSFANEQFF.